These 12 T cell receptor beta chains originate from one sample sequenced in a study of low-dose radiotherapy and immunotherapy resistance in tumors. Both a constant-region primer and a V-primer adapter served to amplify TCRs across around 20 PCR cycles. TCRdb called the reads again in MiXCR, with one record for every CDR3 protein. The sample shows around 57,000 distinct CDR3 sequences, 33% of them seen only once. Documented time point: after trial treatment. Stated treatment: LDRT plus nivolumab, ipilimumab, low-dose cyclophosphamide and aspirin (RACIN trial). This sample comprised PBMCs, obtained after low-dose radiotherapy plus immunotherapy. Every receptor here comes from a male donor with rectosigmoid adenocarcinoma.

This chain connects TRBV20-1 to TRBJ2-1, with 13 positions matching TRBD2. Trimming at V came to 6 bases and at J to 9 bases, leaving 11 bases not matched to a gene. The CDR3 has 15 residues. Germline CDR1 and CDR2: DFQATT and SNEGSKA (reference sequence). This chain's CDR3 is CSAEGGLAGDTEQFF. The CDR3 DNA reads as TGCAGTGCCGAGGGAGGACTAGCGGGAGATACTGAGCAGTTCTTC.

This clonotype has a count of ten or more. CDR3 nucleotides: TGTGCCAGCAGCCAAGAGACAGGGAACTATGGCTACACCTTC. This encodes CASSQETGNYGYTF. V is TRBV4-2 and J is TRBJ1-2, with 7 bases fitting TRBD1. The CDR3 covers 14 residues. Germline loops: CDR1 LGHNA, CDR2 YNFKEQ. Unmatched junction bases numbered 0, after V lost 0 bases and J lost 2 bases.

This clonotype was seen many times. V usage is TRBV3-1 and J usage is TRBJ1-1; TRBD1 aligns across 8 bases. Trimming took 3 bases from V and 8 from J; bases not matched to a gene: 8. The germline gives CDR1 LGHDT, CDR2 YNNKEL (reference sequence). CDR3 length: 14 residues. In DNA form, the CDR3 reads TGTGCCAGCAGCCACCTGGACAGGGACGGGGAAGCTTTCTTT. Its translation is CASSHLDRDGEAFF.

The V call is TRBV10-2, the J call TRBJ2-4; TRBD2 might be the D (5 bases). CDR1 and CDR2 (germline): WSHSY, SAAADI. This CDR3 region has 11 residues. V shed 8 bases and J shed 11 bases, with 13 bases lying between them. The CDR3: CASVEGLVQYF. The CDR3, as DNA: TGCGCCAGCGTTGAGGGTCTTGTTCAGTACTTC.

The chain combines TRBV29-1 with TRBJ2-1, with TRBD1 matching over 7 bases. Germline lookup yields CDR1 SQVTM and CDR2 ANQGSEA. With V trimmed by 0 bases and J by 4 bases, 9 bases remained unmatched. The CDR3 contains 16 residues. CDR3 in DNA: TGCAGCGTTGAAGATAAGGGACAGAGCCTATACAATGAGCAGTTCTTC. Residues: CSVEDKGQSLYNEQFF.

Comments on this clonotype: One base separates it from a far larger clone, so it is likely a read error. The V call is TRBV6-8, the J call TRBJ2-7; unclear D gene. CDR3 length: 14 amino acids. Trimming shortened V by 0 bases and J by 7 bases, and 13 bases separated the two germline ends. Germline CDR1 and CDR2: MNHGY and SAAAGT. The CDR3: CASSYSTVYNEQYF. The CDR3 DNA follows: TGTGCCAGCAGTTACTCGACGGTATACAATGAGCAGTACTTC.

By share, this clonotype counts as medium-sized. The rearrangement links TRBV28 to TRBJ1-2; D not certain. The CDR3 has 16 amino acids. Germline CDR1 reads MDHEN; CDR2 reads SYDVKM. Trimming removed 2 bases from V and 1 base from J, with 14 bases in between. The CDR3 region has the DNA TGTGCCAGCAGTTTAGCGGGATCCCGGATTAACTATGGCTACACCTTC. Translated, it gives CASSLAGSRINYGYTF.

This clonotype has ten or more counts. The chain has TRBV5-1 and TRBJ2-6, with D unclear. Germline V gene data show CDR1 as SGHRS and CDR2 as YFSETQ. The CDR3 has 13 amino acids. Trimming cost V 3 bases and J 8 bases, with 9 bases left between them. The CDR3 DNA follows: TGCGCCAGCAGCTCTGGTTCCCCCAACGTCCTGACTTTC. It specifies CASSSGSPNVLTF.

This clonotype has at least ten counts. The chain carries TRBV12-3 or TRBV12-4 and TRBJ2-1; TRBD2 matches at 11 bases. Trimming took 5 bases from V and 10 from J; bases not matched to a gene: 1. CDR3 length: 12 amino acids. The CDR3 nucleotides are TGTGCCAGCAGTCGACTAGCGGGAGAGCAGTTCTTC. Its protein product is CASSRLAGEQFF.

At least ten counts were recorded for this clonotype. The chain is built from TRBV4-1 and TRBJ2-5; D could derive from TRBD1 or TRBD2 (5 bases each). CDR1 and CDR2 (germline): MGHRA, YSYEKL. This CDR3 is 16 amino acids long. The ends were cut back, 1 base at V and 0 bases at J, with 12 bases in the middle. The CDR3: CASSQGLGENQETQYF. CDR3 nucleotides: TGCGCCAGCAGCCAAGGTCTGGGGGAAAACCAAGAGACCCAGTACTTC.

This clonotype was detected many times. The rearrangement links TRBV6-2 or TRBV6-3 to TRBJ2-1, with 14 bases lining up with TRBD2. In germline, CDR1 is MNHEY, CDR2 SVGEGT. This CDR3 is 13 amino acids long. Germline trimming cut 10 bases from V and 7 bases from J; bases unmatched to any gene: 3. CDR3 DNA: TGTGCCACTCGACTAGCGGGGGGGAATGAGCAGTTCTTC. Its protein product is CATRLAGGNEQFF.

This clonotype was observed at least ten times. The rearrangement uses TRBV29-1 and TRBJ2-5; 9 bases map to TRBD2. Germline V gives CDR1 SQVTM, CDR2 ANQGSEA. The CDR3 length is 15 residues. The V and J ends lost 3 bases and 5 bases, in that order; junction bases with no gene match: 10. CDR3 sequence reads: CSVDGGRADWETQYF. CDR3 DNA sequence: TGCAGCGTTGATGGCGGGAGGGCCGATTGGGAGACCCAGTACTTC.